These T cell receptor beta chains were read from a single sample in a study of T cells after yellow fever vaccination. MiXCR was run by TCRdb on the 5' RACE reads, yielding one entry per CDR3 protein. The table shows 50,000 to 75,000 distinct CDR3 sequences, with more than 5.5% occurring only once. The specimen comprised CD8+ T cells sorted from PBMCs, sampled on the day of the first yellow fever vaccination. The receptors stem from a man younger than 35 who received the YFV17D yellow fever vaccine. CDR3s include the opening cysteine and the closing phenylalanine or tryptophan. A D gene is named only where the DNA matches it firmly. Clone size, where shown, is once, few, many, or a class for clones that have expanded.

D: -; V: TRBV7-6; size: -; J: TRBJ1-4; DNA: TGTGCCAGCAGCCCCATGGACCCCGGAGCGGAAAAACTGTTTTTT; CDR3: CASSPMDPGAEKLFF
D: -; V: TRBV4-1; size: many; J: TRBJ2-5; DNA: TGCGCCGGCAGTCCCTACCTGGATTCGGAGACCCAGTACTTC; CDR3: CAGSPYLDSETQYF
D: -; V: TRBV12-3/TRBV12-4; size: many; J: TRBJ2-7; DNA: TGTGCCAGCAGCAGTGGGACAATTACCTACGAGCAGTACTTC; CDR3: CASSSGTITYEQYF
D: -; V: TRBV25-1; size: many; J: TRBJ1-1; DNA: TGTGCCAGCGGCGGGAGGGTCCCTGAAGCTTTCTTT; CDR3: CASGGRVPEAFF
D: -; V: TRBV20-1; size: few; J: TRBJ2-1; DNA: TGCAGTGCAAAAACCATCCTGACCTGGGATGAGCAGTTCTTC; CDR3: CSAKTILTWDEQFF
D: TRBD2; V: TRBV6-2/TRBV6-3; size: many; J: TRBJ2-3; DNA: TGTGCCAGCAGCACCACTAGCGTCAGGACAGATACGCAGTATTTT; CDR3: CASSTTSVRTDTQYF
D: TRBD1; V: TRBV5-6; size: many; J: TRBJ1-2; DNA: TGTGCCAGCAGCTACGGGACAGCCTATGGCTACACCTTC; CDR3: CASSYGTAYGYTF
D: -; V: TRBV12-3/TRBV12-4; size: -; J: TRBJ2-1; DNA: TGTGCCAGCAGTTTAACAGGGGGGGACAATGAGCAGTTCTTC; CDR3: CASSLTGGDNEQFF
D: -; V: TRBV5-1; size: -; J: TRBJ2-1; DNA: TGCGCCAGCAGCTTGCTAGGGGGGGTGAGCTCCTACAATGAGCAGTTCTTC; CDR3: CASSLLGGVSSYNEQFF
D: -; V: TRBV4-3; size: -; J: TRBJ2-1; DNA: TGCGCCAGCAGCCCGGAGAGGAGCTCCTACAATGAGCAGTTCTTC; CDR3: CASSPERSSYNEQFF
D: TRBD1; V: TRBV5-5; size: few; J: TRBJ1-2; DNA: TGTGCCAGCAGCTTGGAGGAGGGGGCCCCCCATGGCTACACCTTC; CDR3: CASSLEEGAPHGYTF
D: -; V: TRBV6-2/TRBV6-3; size: few; J: TRBJ1-5; DNA: TGTGCCAGCAGTTTTCGCGGGTATCAGCCCCAGCATTTT; CDR3: CASSFRGYQPQHF
D: -; V: TRBV12-3/TRBV12-4; size: many; J: TRBJ1-5; DNA: TGTGCCAGCAGTTTAGAGAGCAATCAGCCCCAGCATTTT; CDR3: CASSLESNQPQHF
D: -; V: TRBV7-2; size: -; J: TRBJ2-3; DNA: TGTGCCAGCAGCCTCCGGGGGCCAGGGGCAGATACGCAGTATTTT; CDR3: CASSLRGPGADTQYF
D: -; V: TRBV6-4; size: few; J: TRBJ2-7; DNA: TGTGCCAGCAGCGTCACTTACTACGAGCAGTACTTC; CDR3: CASSVTYYEQYF
D: -; V: TRBV4-1; size: many; J: TRBJ2-3; DNA: TGCGCCAGCAGCCAGTACAGGGTCACAGATACGCAGTATTTT; CDR3: CASSQYRVTDTQYF
D: -; V: TRBV4-2; size: few; J: TRBJ1-2; DNA: TGTGCCAGCAGCCAAGAAGATTACGGTGGTGGGACGATTGGCTACACCTTC; CDR3: CASSQEDYGGGTIGYTF
D: -; V: TRBV4-1; size: many; J: TRBJ2-3; DNA: TGCGCCAGCAGCCAAGTTGGTCGCCGGAACGGTGCAGATACGCAGTATTTT; CDR3: CASSQVGRRNGADTQYF
D: -; V: TRBV7-3; size: -; J: TRBJ2-1; DNA: TGTGCCAGCAGCCCGAATACCCCTGAGCAGTTCTTC; CDR3: CASSPNTPEQFF
D: -; V: TRBV6-1; size: many; J: TRBJ1-1; DNA: TGTGCCAGCAGTGAGTGGGGGGAAGCTTTCTTT; CDR3: CASSEWGEAFF
D: TRBD1; V: TRBV9; size: many; J: TRBJ1-2; DNA: TGTGCCAGCAGCGTACGGGACAGACCTAACTATGGCTACACCTTC; CDR3: CASSVRDRPNYGYTF
D: -; V: TRBV7-9; size: few; J: TRBJ2-4; DNA: TGTGCCAGCAGCACCCTCCCGGGGATCTTGGAAAACATTCAGTACTTC; CDR3: CASSTLPGILENIQYF
D: TRBD2; V: TRBV5-1; size: -; J: TRBJ2-1; DNA: TGCGCCAGCAGCGCTAGACTAGCGGGGGAGGGGAATGAGCAGTTCTTC; CDR3: CASSARLAGEGNEQFF
D: TRBD1; V: TRBV9; size: many; J: TRBJ2-4; DNA: TGTGCCAGCAGCCTGGGACAGGGATACAAAAACATTCAGTACTTC; CDR3: CASSLGQGYKNIQYF
D: -; V: TRBV20-1; size: few; J: TRBJ2-1; DNA: TGCAGTGCTAGTTTAGTTTCCTACAATGAGCAGTTCTTC; CDR3: CSASLVSYNEQFF
D: -; V: TRBV4-3; size: many; J: TRBJ2-3; DNA: TGCGCCAGCAGCCAGGGTCACGGACTATTGGGAAATACGCAGTATTTT; CDR3: CASSQGHGLLGNTQYF
D: TRBD2; V: TRBV6-4; size: few; J: TRBJ2-1; DNA: TGTGCCAGCAGTGATCTAGCGGGGTCCAATGAGCAGTTCTTC; CDR3: CASSDLAGSNEQFF